This T cell receptor (beta chain) was sequenced in a study of blood T cell repertoires in COVID-19. TCRdb's table, derived via immunoSEQ multiplex PCR, lists solely in-frame clones and lacks some. The table includes roughly 59,000 clones, 70% to 80% detected once. The germline CDR1 and CDR2 sequences are LNHDA and SQIVND (reference sequence). The CDR3 runs 15 residues. Trimming pared 5 bases from V and 3 bases from J, leaving 16 bases between. The material sequenced was peripheral blood. This clonotype originated in a human donor in a cohort sampled during active COVID-19. The chain uses TRBV19 and TRBJ1-1; possible D gene TRBD1, 6 bases. The chain's CDR3 is CASSEHRVGDTEAFF. The DNA for the CDR3 is TGTGCCAGTAGTGAACACAGGGTTGGGGACACTGAAGCTTTCTTT.